The T cell receptor beta chain under discussion was sequenced for a study of control samples from healthy donors and cancer patients. Clones were sequenced by immunoSEQ multiplex PCR, and TCRdb holds only the in-frame ones, with some missing. The data hold over 150,000 clones, with about 94% observed a single time. This clone was seen once. The clonotype comes from a man aged 60 to 75 with colorectal cancer. The sequencing input was PBMCs.

DNA for the CDR3: TGTGCCAGCAGCCCGCCCGGCACCCCCTACGAGCAGTACTTC. Its protein product is CASSPPGTPYEQYF. V usage is TRBV3-1 (or the pseudogene TRBV3-2) and J usage is TRBJ2-7; no reliable D call. CDR3 length: 14 amino acids. The germline V gene encodes CDR1 LGHDT and CDR2 YNNKEL (reference sequence). V shed 4 bases and J shed 2 bases, with 12 bases lying between them.